The rows below give T cell receptor beta chains drawn from one sample of a study of T-cell reconstitution after alpha-beta-depleted transplantation in children. TCRdb recomputed calls from the PCR reads with MiXCR, one row per CDR3 protein. Of 550,000 to 800,000 distinct CDR3 sequences listed, around 12% are singletons. The material sequenced was PBMCs, taken before TCRalphabeta/CD19-depleted stem cell transplant. The receptors were sampled from a girl aged 2-10 years with congenital amegakaryocytic thrombocytopenia, due to receive a stem cell transplant. The CDR3 runs from the conserved cysteine through the conserved F or W. Each record gives: D gene, clone size, V gene, J gene, CDR3 DNA, CDR3 protein. A D gene is named only where the DNA matches it firmly. Size is omitted from some rows. Given values are once, few, many or a class for expanded clones.

NA	many	TRBV20-1	TRBJ1-5	TGCAGTGCTAGAGATGGGGATATAGGGAGGCGTGGCAATCAGCCCCAGCATTTT	CSARDGDIGRRGNQPQHF
NA	many	TRBV5-1	TRBJ2-2	TGCGCCAGCAGCTTGGTAGCCAGGATGAACACCGGGGAGCTGTTTTTT	CASSLVARMNTGELFF
NA	many	TRBV19	TRBJ2-7	TGTGCCAGTAGTATCCCGACCTCCTACGAGCAGTACTTC	CASSIPTSYEQYF
TRBD2	few	TRBV18	TRBJ2-3	TGTGCCAGCTCAGGGACTAGCGGGAGAAGAGATACGCAGTATTTT	CASSGTSGRRDTQYF
NA	few	TRBV7-3	TRBJ2-1	TGTGCCAGCAGCTTAAATGGGATAAGCAATGAGCAGTTCTTC	CASSLNGISNEQFF
TRBD2	few	TRBV7-9	TRBJ2-3	TGTGCCGGCGAGTATAGCGGGTACACAGATACGCAGTATTTT	CAGEYSGYTDTQYF
NA	few	TRBV7-9	TRBJ2-5	TGTGCCAGCAGCTTTTCCGCCAAGACCCAGTACTTC	CASSFSAKTQYF
TRBD1	few	TRBV20-1	TRBJ2-6	TGCAGTGCAACTCAGGGGGCTGGGGCCAACGTCCTGACTTTC	CSATQGAGANVLTF
TRBD2	NA	TRBV10-2	TRBJ2-5	TGCGCCAGCAGTGGGGGGATAGGACTAGCGGGAGTTACGCCACGAGAGACCCAGTACTTC	CASSGGIGLAGVTPRETQYF
NA	many	TRBV5-1	TRBJ1-2	TGCGCCAGCAGCTTGAATTTCGGGGATGGCTACACCTTC	CASSLNFGDGYTF
NA	many	TRBV5-1	TRBJ2-1	TGCGCCAGCAGCTTCACCCCCGATGAGCAGTTCTTC	CASSFTPDEQFF
TRBD1	NA	TRBV18	TRBJ2-5	TGTGCCAGCTCACCAACGTTTGACAGGGCGGCAGAGACCCAGTACTTC	CASSPTFDRAAETQYF
NA	few	TRBV15	TRBJ2-1	TGTGCCACCAGCGCCTCCCGGTCTGAGCAGTTCTTC	CATSASRSEQFF
NA	few	TRBV18	TRBJ2-1	TGTGCCAGCTCACCCTGGGCCGGGTCCTACAATGAGCAGTTCTTC	CASSPWAGSYNEQFF
NA	NA	TRBV10-3	TRBJ2-3	TGTGCCACCAACGGGGGGCTAGTTCGGGATACGCAGTATTTT	CATNGGLVRDTQYF
NA	NA	TRBV20-1	TRBJ1-5	TGCAGTGCTTTGAATAGCAATCAGCCCCAGCATTTT	CSALNSNQPQHF
TRBD1	many	TRBV12-3/TRBV12-4	TRBJ2-3	TGTGCCAGCAGTCCCCTCCCGGGACAGGGACCCACAGATACGCAGTATTTT	CASSPLPGQGPTDTQYF
TRBD2	NA	TRBV7-2	TRBJ2-2	TGTGCCAGCAGCTCGTCTCCGGGACTAGTGGGCGGGGAGCTGTTTTTT	CASSSSPGLVGGELFF
NA	NA	TRBV7-9	TRBJ2-2	TGTGCCAGCAGCTTAAAAAGAGGGCCCGGGGAGCTGTTTTTT	CASSLKRGPGELFF
TRBD2	many	TRBV20-1	TRBJ2-3	TGCAGTGCTAGTCTTAGGACTAGCGGATACACAGATACGCAGTATTTT	CSASLRTSGYTDTQYF
NA	few	TRBV7-9	TRBJ2-1	TGTGCCAGCAGCTTAGTTCTTGTTTCTGTCAGATTC	CASSLVLVSVRF
NA	many	TRBV29-1	TRBJ1-1	TGCAGCGTCCGTTCTCCCGCCAACACTGAAGCTTTCTTT	CSVRSPANTEAFF
NA	NA	TRBV7-9	TRBJ2-5	TGTGCCAGCAGGGAGGGTCGTTTGGGAGAAGAAGAGACCCAGTACTTC	CASREGRLGEEETQYF
NA	few	TRBV15	TRBJ2-7	TGTGCCACCAGCAGAGAGCCCTCCTTC	CATSREPSF
NA	few	TRBV25-1	TRBJ2-7	TGTGCCAGCATCACGAACTGGGACAACGAGCAGTACTTC	CASITNWDNEQYF
NA	many	TRBV12-3/TRBV12-4	TRBJ1-2	TGTGCCAGCGTAACGGTGGACAGTCATGGCTACACCTTC	CASVTVDSHGYTF
NA	few	TRBV28	TRBJ1-1	TGTGCCAGCAGTTTTTTCAATGACTATGGGGTCATGGGGAACACTGAAGCTTTCTTT	CASSFFNDYGVMGNTEAFF